The 14 T cell receptor beta chains below come from one sample, sequenced in a study of T cells after yellow fever vaccination. TCRdb reanalysed the 5' RACE reads using MiXCR and keeps one entry per CDR3 protein. This sample has approximately 300,000 distinct CDR3 sequences; roughly 8.7% occur once, and the top ten carry around 17%. Sequenced here: PBMCs, sampled on the day of the first yellow fever vaccination. These receptors all stem from a man between 18 and 35 years old who received the YFV17D yellow fever vaccine.

V gene TRBV5-1 combines with J gene TRBJ1-2; 7 positions agree with TRBD1. The CDR3 runs 16 residues. V gave up 0 bases and J gave up 0 bases; unmatched junction bases: 5. Germline V CDR1 and CDR2: SGHRS, YFSETQ. CDR3 nucleotide sequence: TGCGCCAGCAGCTTGGCCGCGACAGGGTCTAACTATGGCTACACCTTC. Its translation is CASSLAATGSNYGYTF.

V usage is TRBV7-2 and J usage is TRBJ1-2; D may be TRBD1 (5 bases). This CDR3 has 13 residues. Germline CDR1 reads SGHTA; CDR2 reads FQGNSA. Trimming took 7 bases from V and 8 from J, leaving 17 bases between them. The CDR3 DNA reads as TGTGCCAGCACCCCCGACAGACCTCGGGGCTACACCTTC. Encoded protein: CASTPDRPRGYTF.

This clonotype was found a few times. V gene TRBV7-2 combines with J gene TRBJ2-1; TRBD2 might be the D (6 bases). CDR3 size: 17 residues. V was trimmed by 5 bases and J by 0 bases, leaving 17 bases between them. Per germline, CDR1 SGHTA and CDR2 FQGNSA. CDR3 coding DNA: TGTGCCAGCAGCCGGAGGGGCCAATCCAGCTCCTACAATGAGCAGTTCTTC. It yields the protein CASSRRGQSSSYNEQFF.

This clonotype was detected many times. This could be a read error, since a much larger clone is one nucleotide away. The genes are TRBV6-1 and TRBJ2-2; D ambiguous. The CDR3 covers 13 residues. The V end was cut by 3 bases, the J end by 2 bases, with 4 bases between. CDR1 and CDR2 (germline): MNHNS, SASEGT. The CDR3 DNA reads as TGTGCCAGCAGTGAGACAAACACCGGGGAGCTGTTTTTT. This sequence encodes CASSETNTGELFF.

This clonotype was picked up a small number of times. The chain links TRBV3-1 to TRBJ2-1; 13 nucleotides match TRBD2. CDR3 length: 16 amino acids. Germline CDR1 and CDR2: LGHDT and YNNKEL (reference sequence). J gave up 8 bases and V 4 bases, and 8 bases lay outside the gene matches. This CDR3 is CASSRITSGGEDEQFF. The CDR3 DNA reads TGTGCCAGCAGCCGCATAACTAGCGGGGGGGAAGATGAGCAGTTCTTC.

V gene TRBV9 combines with J gene TRBJ1-2; no reliable D call. This CDR3 spans 11 amino acids. With 0 bases removed from V and 8 bases from J, the gap between germline ends came to 5 bases. The germline V gene has CDR1 SGDLS and CDR2 YYNGEE. The CDR3 sequence is CASSVVDGYTF. CDR3 sequence (DNA): TGTGCCAGCAGCGTAGTGGACGGCTACACCTTC.

This clonotype was counted a few times. This chain joins TRBV11-2 and TRBJ2-2; TRBD2 matches at 9 bases. Germline values: CDR1 SGHAT, CDR2 FQNNGV. The V segment lost 1 base and the J segment 1 base; nucleotides outside the gene matches: 7. The CDR3 spans 18 residues. The CDR3 protein is CASSLGPLLAGNTGELFF. The CDR3 DNA sequence: TGTGCCAGCAGCTTAGGTCCCTTACTAGCGGGGAACACCGGGGAGCTGTTTTTT. Supplemented by reference TRBV11-2 and TRBJ2-2, the full variable domain reads EAGVAQSPRYKIIEKRQSVAFWCNPISGHATLYWYQQILGQGPKLLIQFQNNGVVDDSQLPKDRFSAERLKGVDSTLKIQPAKLEDSAVYLCASSLGPLLAGNTGELFFGEGSRLTVL.

The V call is TRBV5-1, the J call TRBJ1-6; 7 positions match TRBD1. V lost 4 bases, J lost 12 bases, and 10 bases stayed unmatched. The CDR3 consists of 14 residues. Germline V gives CDR1 SGHRS, CDR2 YFSETQ. Here the CDR3 reads CASSRDSSPIPLHF. The CDR3 DNA reads TGCGCCAGCAGCCGGGACAGTTCTCCAATACCCCTCCACTTT.

This chain links TRBV6-5 with TRBJ2-1; 11 bases fit TRBD1. Trimming removed 4 bases from V and 9 bases from J; junction bases left unmatched: 8. CDR3 size: 15 residues. The germline CDR1 and CDR2 sequences are MNHEY and SVGAGI. The CDR3: CASSFRGTGGGEQFF. The CDR3 coding sequence is TGTGCCAGCAGTTTTCGCGGGACAGGGGGGGGTGAGCAGTTCTTC.

The chain uses TRBV5-1 and TRBJ2-3, with D perhaps matching TRBD2 (6 bases). The CDR3 has 15 amino acids. Deletions cut 0 bases from V and 1 base from J, with 9 bases between. Germline lookup yields CDR1 SGHRS and CDR2 YFSETQ. CDR3 sequence reads: CASSLGIAGTDTQYF. As DNA, the CDR3 is TGCGCCAGCAGCTTGGGAATAGCGGGCACAGATACGCAGTATTTT.

This clonotype was observed a few times. The chain carries TRBV20-1 and TRBJ2-1; D perhaps matches TRBD2 (5 bases). This CDR3 region has 15 residues. V lost 4 bases and J lost 3, with 16 bases in between. Germline V gene sequence: CDR1 DFQATT, CDR2 SNEGSKA (reference sequence). The CDR3 protein is CSATRSEVSYNEQFF. The CDR3 DNA follows: TGCAGTGCTACCCGGTCGGAGGTCAGCTACAATGAGCAGTTCTTC.

V gene TRBV5-1 combines with J gene TRBJ1-1, with D maybe TRBD1 (5 bases). This CDR3 contains 17 residues. Germline CDR1 reads SGHRS; CDR2 reads YFSETQ. Between the trimmed V and J ends, which lost 3 bases and 1 base, there was a span of 19 bases. The CDR3 DNA follows: TGCGCCAGCAGCTATAATCCCGGGGGGTTGGGGAACACTGAAGCTTTCTTT. It is translated as CASSYNPGGLGNTEAFF. The entire variable domain, with the rest obtained from reference TRBV5-1 and TRBJ1-1, is as follows: KAGVTQTPRYLIKTRGQQVTLSCSPISGHRSVSWYQQTPGQGLQFLFEYFSETQRNKGNFPGRFSGRQFSNSRSEMNVSTLELGDSALYLCASSYNPGGLGNTEAFFGQGTRLTVV.

This clonotype was counted a few times. The rearrangement uses TRBV14 and TRBJ2-5; a possible D gene is TRBD2 (6 bases). This CDR3 is built from 14 residues. Germline-derived CDR1 and CDR2 are SGHDN and FVKESK. The germline V and J ends were trimmed by 7 bases and 2 bases, with 14 bases remaining between them. CDR3 loop: CASTVGGAQETQYF. The CDR3 coding sequence is TGTGCCAGCACAGTTGGCGGGGCACAAGAGACCCAGTACTTC.

The genes are TRBV4-2 and TRBJ1-2; 8 nucleotides agree with TRBD1. Germline loops: CDR1 LGHNA, CDR2 YNFKEQ. Trimming took 2 bases from V and 5 from J; bases not matched to a gene: 4. The CDR3 contains 14 residues. Written as DNA, the CDR3 is TGTGCCAGCAGCCAAACCGGGACAGGTTATGGCTACACCTTC. Amino acids: CASSQTGTGYGYTF.